This entry concerns a single T cell receptor beta chain. The sample comes from a study of OX40 agonist ivuxolimab in advanced cancers. Here immunoSEQ multiplex PCR was the method, and the copy in TCRdb shows in-frame clones only, minus some. The profile shows about 83,000 clones, roughly 85% of them singletons. Samples of blood were obtained at baseline, on cycle 4 day 1, and on cycle 7 day 1. Germline lookup yields CDR1 SGHVS and CDR2 FQNEAQ. The trim removed 0 bases at V and 7 bases at J, leaving 5 bases unmatched. The CDR3 runs 14 residues. The chain couples TRBV7-8 to TRBJ1-1; the match to TRBD1 covers 7 bases. The TCR was taken from an adult with an advanced solid tumor such as melanoma, head and neck, liver or kidney cancer. The starting material was CD4+ or CD8+ T cells sorted from blood, obtained in a trial of the OX40 agonist ivuxolimab. The CDR3 DNA reads as TGTGCCAGCAGCTTAGCGTCCCAGGGGGGTGAAGCTTTCTTT. This translates into CASSLASQGGEAFF.